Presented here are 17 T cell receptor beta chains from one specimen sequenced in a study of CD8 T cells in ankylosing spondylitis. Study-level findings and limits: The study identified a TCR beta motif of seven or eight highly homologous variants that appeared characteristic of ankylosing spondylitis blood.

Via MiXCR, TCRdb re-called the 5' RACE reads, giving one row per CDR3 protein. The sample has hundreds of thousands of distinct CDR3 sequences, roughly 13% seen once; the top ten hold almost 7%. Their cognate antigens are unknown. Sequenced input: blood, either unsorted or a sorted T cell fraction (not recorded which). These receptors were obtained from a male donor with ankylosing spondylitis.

CDR3 loop: CSARLKRGELINEQFF. The DNA for the CDR3 is TGCAGTGCTAGACTCAAGAGGGGGGAGTTAATAAATGAGCAGTTCTTC. This rearrangement joins TRBV20-1 to TRBJ2-1, with D perhaps TRBD1 or TRBD2 (6 bases each). The CDR3 covers 16 residues. Germline V gene lookup returns CDR1 DFQATT and CDR2 SNEGSKA (reference sequence). V dropped 2 bases and J dropped 7 bases, with 21 bases sitting between them.

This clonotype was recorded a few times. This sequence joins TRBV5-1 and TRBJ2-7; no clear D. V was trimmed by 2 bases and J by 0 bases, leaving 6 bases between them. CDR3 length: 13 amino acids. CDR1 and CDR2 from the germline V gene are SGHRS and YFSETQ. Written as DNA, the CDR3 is TGCGCCAGCAGCTTTGACATCTCCTACGAGCAGTACTTC. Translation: CASSFDISYEQYF. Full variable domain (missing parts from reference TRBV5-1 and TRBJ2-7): KAGVTQTPRYLIKTRGQQVTLSCSPISGHRSVSWYQQTPGQGLQFLFEYFSETQRNKGNFPGRFSGRQFSNSRSEMNVSTLELGDSALYLCASSFDISYEQYFGPGTRLTVT.

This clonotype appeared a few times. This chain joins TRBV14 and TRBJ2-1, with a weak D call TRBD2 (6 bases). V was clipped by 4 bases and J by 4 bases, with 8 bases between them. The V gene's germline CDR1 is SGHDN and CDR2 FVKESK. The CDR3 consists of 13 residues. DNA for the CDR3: TGTGCCAGCAGCCCGGGAGCGTACAATGAGCAGTTCTTC. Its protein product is CASSPGAYNEQFF.

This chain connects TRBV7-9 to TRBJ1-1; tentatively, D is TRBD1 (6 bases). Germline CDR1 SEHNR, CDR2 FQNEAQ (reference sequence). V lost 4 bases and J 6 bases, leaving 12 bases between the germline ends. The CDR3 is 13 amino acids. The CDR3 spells CASSWQGSAEAFF. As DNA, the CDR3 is TGTGCCAGCAGCTGGCAGGGGAGTGCTGAAGCTTTCTTT. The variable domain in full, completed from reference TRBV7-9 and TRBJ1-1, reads DTGVSQNPRHKITKRGQNVTFRCDPISEHNRLYWYRQTLGQGPEFLTYFQNEAQLEKSRLLSDRFSAERPKGSFSTLEIQRTEQGDSAMYLCASSWQGSAEAFFGQGTRLTVV.

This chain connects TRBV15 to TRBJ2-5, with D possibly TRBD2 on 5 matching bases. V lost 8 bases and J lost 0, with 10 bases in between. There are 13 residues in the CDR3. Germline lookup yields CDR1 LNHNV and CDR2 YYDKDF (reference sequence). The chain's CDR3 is CATRRGYQETQYF. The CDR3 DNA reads TGTGCCACCCGACGAGGGTACCAAGAGACCCAGTACTTC.

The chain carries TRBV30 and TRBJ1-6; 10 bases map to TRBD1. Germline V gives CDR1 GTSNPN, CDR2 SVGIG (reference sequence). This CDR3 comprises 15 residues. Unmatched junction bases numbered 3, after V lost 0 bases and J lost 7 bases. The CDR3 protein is CAWSVGTGVNSPLHF. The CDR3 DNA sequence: TGTGCCTGGAGTGTAGGGACAGGGGTAAATTCACCCCTCCACTTT.

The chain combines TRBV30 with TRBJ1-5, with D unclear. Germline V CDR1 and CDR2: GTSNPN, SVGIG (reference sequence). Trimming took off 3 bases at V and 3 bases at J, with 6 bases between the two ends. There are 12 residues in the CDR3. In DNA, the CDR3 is TGTGCCTGGAGCAGATTCAATCAGCCCCAGCATTTT. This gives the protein CAWSRFNQPQHF. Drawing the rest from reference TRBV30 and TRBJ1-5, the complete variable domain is SQTIHQWPATLVQPVGSPLSLECTVEGTSNPNLYWYRQAAGRGLQLLFYSVGIGQISSEVPQNLSASRPQDRQFILSSKKLLLSDSGFYLCAWSRFNQPQHFGDGTRLSIL.

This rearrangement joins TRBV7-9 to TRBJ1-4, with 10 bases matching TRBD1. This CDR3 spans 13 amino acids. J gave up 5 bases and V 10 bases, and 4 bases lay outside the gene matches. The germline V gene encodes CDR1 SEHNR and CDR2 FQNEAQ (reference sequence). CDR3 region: CATPGQGNEKLFF. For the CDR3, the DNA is TGTGCCACTCCGGGACAGGGGAATGAAAAACTGTTTTTT.

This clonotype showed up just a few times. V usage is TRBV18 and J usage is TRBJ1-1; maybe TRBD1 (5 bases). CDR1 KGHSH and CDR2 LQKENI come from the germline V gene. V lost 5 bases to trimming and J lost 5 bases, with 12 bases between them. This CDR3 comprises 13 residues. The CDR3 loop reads CASSSSGGTEAFF. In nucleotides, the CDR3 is TGTGCCAGCTCATCCTCTGGGGGGACTGAAGCTTTCTTT.

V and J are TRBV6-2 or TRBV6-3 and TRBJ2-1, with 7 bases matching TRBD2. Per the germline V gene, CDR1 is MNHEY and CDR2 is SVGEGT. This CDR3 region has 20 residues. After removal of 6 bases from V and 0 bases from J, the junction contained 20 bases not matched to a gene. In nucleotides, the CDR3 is TGTGCCAGCAGCCCCCGGGGGTTATGGGCTAGCGGACGCTCCTACAATGAGCAGTTCTTC. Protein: CASSPRGLWASGRSYNEQFF.

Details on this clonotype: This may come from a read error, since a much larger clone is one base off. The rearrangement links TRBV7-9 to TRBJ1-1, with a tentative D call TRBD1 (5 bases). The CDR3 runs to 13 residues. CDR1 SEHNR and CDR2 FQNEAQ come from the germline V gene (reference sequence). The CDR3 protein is CASSFGAEEEVFF. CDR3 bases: TGTGCCAGCAGCTTCGGGGCAGAGGAGGAAGTTTTCTTT.

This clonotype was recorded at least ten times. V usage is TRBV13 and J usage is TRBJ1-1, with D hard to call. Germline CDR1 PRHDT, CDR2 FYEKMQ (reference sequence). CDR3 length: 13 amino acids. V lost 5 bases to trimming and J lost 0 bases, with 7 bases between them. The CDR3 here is CASSPVLNTEAFF. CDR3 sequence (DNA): TGTGCCAGCAGCCCTGTATTGAACACTGAAGCTTTCTTT.

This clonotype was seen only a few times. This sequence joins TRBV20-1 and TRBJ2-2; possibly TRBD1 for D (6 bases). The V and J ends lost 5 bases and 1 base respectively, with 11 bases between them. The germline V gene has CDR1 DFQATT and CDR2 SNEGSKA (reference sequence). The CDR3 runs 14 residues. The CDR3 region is CSAWTAKNTGELFF. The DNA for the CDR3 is TGCAGTGCTTGGACAGCGAAGAACACCGGGGAGCTGTTTTTT.

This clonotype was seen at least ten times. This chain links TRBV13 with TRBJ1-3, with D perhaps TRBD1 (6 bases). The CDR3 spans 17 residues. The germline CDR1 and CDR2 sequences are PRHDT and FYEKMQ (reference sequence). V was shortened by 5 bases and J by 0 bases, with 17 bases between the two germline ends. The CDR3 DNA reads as TGTGCCAGCAGCCTTGAGGGGGAAGCCGACTCTGGAAACACCATATATTTT. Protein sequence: CASSLEGEADSGNTIYF.

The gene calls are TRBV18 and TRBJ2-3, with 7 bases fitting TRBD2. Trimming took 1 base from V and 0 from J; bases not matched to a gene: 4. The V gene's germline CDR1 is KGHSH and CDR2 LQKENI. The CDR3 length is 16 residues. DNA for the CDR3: TGTGCCAGCTCACCACTCGAGCGGGGCAGCACAGATACGCAGTATTTT. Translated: CASSPLERGSTDTQYF.

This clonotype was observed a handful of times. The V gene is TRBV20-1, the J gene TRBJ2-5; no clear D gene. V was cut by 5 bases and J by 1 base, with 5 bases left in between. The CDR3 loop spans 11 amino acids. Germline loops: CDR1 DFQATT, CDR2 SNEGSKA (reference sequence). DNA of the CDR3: TGCAGTGCTTGGGGCCAAGAGACCCAGTACTTC. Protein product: CSAWGQETQYF.

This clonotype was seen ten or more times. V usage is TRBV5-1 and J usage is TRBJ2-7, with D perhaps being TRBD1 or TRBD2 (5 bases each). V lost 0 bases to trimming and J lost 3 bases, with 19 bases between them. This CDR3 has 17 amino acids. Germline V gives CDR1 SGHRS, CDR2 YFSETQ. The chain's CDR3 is CASSLGTVQRGIYEQYF. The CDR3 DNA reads TGCGCCAGCAGCTTGGGGACGGTCCAGAGGGGAATCTACGAGCAGTACTTC.